The clone carrying this T cell receptor beta chain was seen just once. Its matching antigen is unknown. This entry is derived from a study of T-cell reconstitution after alpha-beta-depleted transplantation in children. The study's findings and limits: Two months or so post-transplant, alpha-beta T cells reportedly derived from several hundred expanded graft clones.

The authors prepared the TCRbeta library with unique molecular identifiers. Via MiXCR, TCRdb re-called the PCR reads, giving one row per CDR3 protein. The table records 200,000 to 250,000 distinct CDR3 sequences, roughly a quarter of them present only once. The receptor's source is a female patient between 2 and 15 years old who had a stem cell transplant for congenital amegakaryocytic thrombocytopenia, so the T cells may come from the graft donor. The sample consisted of PBMCs, mostly from graft donor cells, taken 360 days after TCRalphabeta/CD19-depleted stem cell transplant.

CDR3 region: CASSGLAGGAGLDEQFF. For the CDR3, the DNA is TGTGCCAGCAGTGGACTAGCGGGGGGCGCAGGGCTGGATGAGCAGTTCTTC. The J gene is TRBJ2-1, the V gene TRBV2, with 13 bases matching TRBD2. V lost 4 bases to trimming and J lost 8 bases; unmatched junction nucleotides: 11. Germline V lookup: CDR1 SNHLY, CDR2 FYNNEI. The CDR3 consists of 17 residues.